A selection of T cell receptor beta chains follows, all from one sample in a study of T-cell reconstitution after alpha-beta-depleted transplantation in children. From the PCR reads, TCRdb called clonotypes with MiXCR, one entry per CDR3 protein. The sample records roughly 120,000 distinct CDR3 sequences, around 23% being singletons. This specimen consisted of PBMCs, mostly from graft donor cells, obtained 180 days after TCRalphabeta/CD19-depleted stem cell transplant. The receptors derive from a male patient aged 2 to 9 who had a stem cell transplant for chronic granulomatous disease, so the T cells may come from the graft donor. CDR3s include the opening cysteine and the closing phenylalanine or tryptophan. A D gene is named only where the DNA matches it firmly. Clone size is given for some rows only: seen once, a few or many times, or a class if the clone is expanded.

V: TRBV2; J: TRBJ2-5; size: many; D: NA; length: 11; CDR3: CASSQFGAQYF; DNA: TGTGCCAGCAGCCAATTCGGGGCCCAGTACTTC
V: TRBV5-1; J: TRBJ2-2; size: NA; D: NA; length: 12; CDR3: CASMRLFGELFF; DNA: TGCGCCAGCATGCGACTCTTCGGGGAGCTGTTTTTT
V: TRBV15; J: TRBJ2-5; size: few; D: NA; length: 13; CDR3: CATSREQWETQYF; DNA: TGTGCCACCAGCAGAGAGCAGTGGGAGACCCAGTACTTC
V: TRBV5-6; J: TRBJ2-7; size: NA; D: NA; length: 13; CDR3: CAMSPGLLYEQYF; DNA: TGTGCCATGAGCCCAGGCCTCCTCTACGAGCAGTACTTC
V: TRBV20-1; J: TRBJ2-7; size: few; D: TRBD2; length: 16; CDR3: CSASFGTSGSSYEQYF; DNA: TGCAGTGCTAGTTTTGGGACTAGCGGGTCCTCCTACGAGCAGTACTTC
V: TRBV15; J: TRBJ2-7; size: many; D: TRBD2; length: 16; CDR3: CATSRDAGGGVYEQYF; DNA: TGTGCCACCAGCAGAGATGCGGGAGGAGGTGTCTACGAGCAGTACTTC
V: TRBV7-6; J: TRBJ1-2; size: many; D: NA; length: 16; CDR3: CASSFSTEPTNYGYTF; DNA: TGTGCCAGCAGCTTTTCAACTGAACCGACGAACTATGGCTACACCTTC
V: TRBV20-1; J: TRBJ2-1; size: NA; D: TRBD2; length: 17; CDR3: CSARTSGRVFKDNEQFF; DNA: TGCAGTGCTAGAACTAGCGGGAGGGTGTTCAAGGACAATGAGCAGTTCTTC
V: TRBV29-1; J: TRBJ2-3; size: many; D: NA; length: 10; CDR3: CSVYSDTQYF; DNA: TGCAGCGTCTACTCAGATACGCAGTATTTT
V: TRBV3-1; J: TRBJ2-7; size: once; D: TRBD1; length: 14; CDR3: CASSQGTGFADQYF; DNA: TGTGCCAGCAGCCAAGGGACAGGGTTTGCCGACCAGTACTTC
V: TRBV20-1; J: TRBJ2-7; size: NA; D: TRBD1; length: 16; CDR3: CSASKRGGSKSYEQYF; DNA: TGCAGTGCTAGTAAACGAGGGGGCTCGAAGAGTTACGAGCAGTACTTC
V: TRBV7-9; J: TRBJ2-3; size: many; D: NA; length: 14; CDR3: CASSLDLYTDTQYF; DNA: TGTGCCAGCAGCTTAGATCTTTACACAGATACGCAGTATTTT
V: TRBV4-2; J: TRBJ2-3; size: few; D: TRBD2; length: 16; CDR3: CASSQDWAGGTDTQYF; DNA: TGTGCCAGCAGCCAAGATTGGGCGGGAGGTACAGATACGCAGTATTTT
V: TRBV28; J: TRBJ1-4; size: NA; D: TRBD1; length: 16; CDR3: CASRMTGARTNEKLFF; DNA: TGTGCCAGCAGGATGACAGGGGCTAGGACTAATGAAAAACTGTTTTTT
V: TRBV9; J: TRBJ2-3; size: NA; D: NA; length: 15; CDR3: CASSVAGTSDHTQYF; DNA: TGTGCCAGCAGCGTTGCCGGGACTTCAGATCATACGCAGTATTTT
V: TRBV9; J: TRBJ2-3; size: few; D: TRBD2; length: 18; CDR3: CASSVQGTSGRRVDTQYF; DNA: TGTGCCAGCAGCGTACAAGGGACTAGCGGGAGGAGGGTAGATACGCAGTATTTT
V: TRBV5-1; J: TRBJ1-5; size: many; D: NA; length: 15; CDR3: CASSLGDGSNQPQHF; DNA: TGCGCCAGCAGCTTGGGGGACGGTAGCAATCAGCCCCAGCATTTT
V: TRBV11-2; J: TRBJ2-1; size: NA; D: TRBD2; length: 20; CDR3: CASDSQGSLTSGRSYNEQFF; DNA: TGTGCCAGCGACTCCCAAGGATCCCTGACTAGCGGGAGATCCTACAATGAGCAGTTCTTC
V: TRBV5-1; J: TRBJ2-1; size: many; D: TRBD2; length: 17; CDR3: CASSLARGGQNYNEQFF; DNA: TGCGCCAGCAGCTTGGCCCGGGGGGGACAAAACTACAATGAGCAGTTCTTC
V: TRBV12-3/TRBV12-4; J: TRBJ2-1; size: NA; D: NA; length: 16; CDR3: CASSSRGGGQGYEQFF; DNA: TGTGCCAGCAGTTCGCGAGGGGGGGGGCAGGGGTATGAGCAGTTCTTC